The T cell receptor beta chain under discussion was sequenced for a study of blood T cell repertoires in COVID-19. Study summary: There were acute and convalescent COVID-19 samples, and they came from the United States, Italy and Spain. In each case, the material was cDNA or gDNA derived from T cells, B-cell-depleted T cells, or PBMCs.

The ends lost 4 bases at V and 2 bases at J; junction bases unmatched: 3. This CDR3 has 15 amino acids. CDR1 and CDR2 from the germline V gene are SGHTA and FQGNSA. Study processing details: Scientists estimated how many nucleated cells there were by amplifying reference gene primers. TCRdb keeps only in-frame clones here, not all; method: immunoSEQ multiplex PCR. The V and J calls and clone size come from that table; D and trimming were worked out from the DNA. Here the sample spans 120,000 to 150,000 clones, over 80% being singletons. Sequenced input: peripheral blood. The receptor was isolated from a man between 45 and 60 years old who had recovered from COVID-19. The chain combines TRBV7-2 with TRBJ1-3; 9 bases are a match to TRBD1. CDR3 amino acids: CASSSGTGPGNTIYF. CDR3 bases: TGTGCCAGCAGCTCTGGGACAGGGCCTGGAAACACCATATATTTT.